Listed below are T cell receptor beta chains from one sample, sequenced in a study of T-cell reconstitution after alpha-beta-depleted transplantation in children. From the PCR reads, TCRdb called clonotypes with MiXCR, one entry per CDR3 protein. The sample includes 70,000 to 95,000 distinct CDR3 sequences, 12% of them seen just once. Sequencing was performed on PBMCs from the stem cell graft donor, taken from the stem cell graft. These receptors were taken from a human donor who donated a stem cell graft to a child with inherited bone marrow failure. Each CDR3 is given with its conserved first and last residue.

j_call: TRBJ2-2
v_call: TRBV29-1
cdr3_aa: CSVAPTSANTGELFF

j_call: TRBJ1-6
v_call: TRBV20-1
cdr3_aa: CSARDQGGAGSSPLHF

j_call: TRBJ2-3
v_call: TRBV7-3
cdr3_aa: CASSLMRQGAADTQYF

j_call: TRBJ2-5
v_call: TRBV7-2
cdr3_aa: CASSTYNQETQYF

j_call: TRBJ2-1
v_call: TRBV28
cdr3_aa: CASGRTSGVHLFF

j_call: TRBJ2-2
v_call: TRBV20-1
cdr3_aa: CSALGLGNTGELFF

j_call: TRBJ2-1
v_call: TRBV24-1
cdr3_aa: CATSSGSYNEQFF

j_call: TRBJ1-5
v_call: TRBV7-9
cdr3_aa: CASSLLDQPQHF

j_call: TRBJ2-2
v_call: TRBV5-4
cdr3_aa: CASSEVSGLSGELFF

j_call: TRBJ1-5
v_call: TRBV18
cdr3_aa: CASSPGTGSDQPQHF

j_call: TRBJ2-7
v_call: TRBV5-1
cdr3_aa: CASSLAGTTYEQYF

j_call: TRBJ2-3
v_call: TRBV7-2
cdr3_aa: CASSSRTGLRTDTQYF

j_call: TRBJ2-1
v_call: TRBV12-3/TRBV12-4
cdr3_aa: CASSPLVDEQFF

j_call: TRBJ2-7
v_call: TRBV7-2
cdr3_aa: CASSLNPAGYEQYF

j_call: TRBJ2-7
v_call: TRBV27
cdr3_aa: CASSLRAGRAYEQYF

j_call: TRBJ2-7
v_call: TRBV4-3
cdr3_aa: CASSQATGSGEQYF

j_call: TRBJ2-7
v_call: TRBV5-1
cdr3_aa: CASSLDTAEPSYEQYF

j_call: TRBJ1-6
v_call: TRBV12-3/TRBV12-4
cdr3_aa: CASTFRSGGNSPLHF

j_call: TRBJ2-7
v_call: TRBV18
cdr3_aa: CASSPGGGAWGEQYF

j_call: TRBJ1-1
v_call: TRBV3-1
cdr3_aa: CASKLTWRGTEAFF

j_call: TRBJ2-7
v_call: TRBV19
cdr3_aa: CASSLGGNCEQYF

j_call: TRBJ2-3
v_call: TRBV28
cdr3_aa: CASRLAGPPGDTQYF

j_call: TRBJ1-2
v_call: TRBV5-1
cdr3_aa: CASSYGDGNYGYTF

j_call: TRBJ1-2
v_call: TRBV24-1
cdr3_aa: CATSDGDGYGYTF

j_call: TRBJ2-2
v_call: TRBV7-2
cdr3_aa: CASSPRDRDTGELFF

j_call: TRBJ1-3
v_call: TRBV6-5
cdr3_aa: CASSYSGSISGNTIYF

j_call: TRBJ1-3
v_call: TRBV12-3/TRBV12-4
cdr3_aa: CASSPGHNSGNTIYF

j_call: TRBJ2-5
v_call: TRBV20-1
cdr3_aa: CSARQLAGEETQYF

j_call: TRBJ2-7
v_call: TRBV29-1
cdr3_aa: CSVGLAGTSYEQYF

j_call: TRBJ1-2
v_call: TRBV5-6
cdr3_aa: CASSSGPSGNTF

j_call: TRBJ1-2
v_call: TRBV27
cdr3_aa: CASSRDRVGGYTF

j_call: TRBJ1-2
v_call: TRBV7-2
cdr3_aa: CASSFGGPSNYGYTF

j_call: TRBJ2-1
v_call: TRBV28
cdr3_aa: CASKFSGGNEQFF

j_call: TRBJ1-1
v_call: TRBV20-1
cdr3_aa: CIANRGRTEAFF

j_call: TRBJ2-3
v_call: TRBV7-2
cdr3_aa: CASSRRADTQYF

j_call: TRBJ1-2
v_call: TRBV28
cdr3_aa: CASSPEIYGYTF

j_call: TRBJ2-1
v_call: TRBV12-2
cdr3_aa: CASRFMTGNEQFF

j_call: TRBJ2-3
v_call: TRBV7-9
cdr3_aa: CASSLAGDTDTQYF

j_call: TRBJ2-1
v_call: TRBV19
cdr3_aa: CASSMYDGLQFF

j_call: TRBJ2-5
v_call: TRBV5-1
cdr3_aa: CASSVYGDQETQYF

j_call: TRBJ1-2
v_call: TRBV5-6
cdr3_aa: CASSSREASYTF

j_call: TRBJ2-7
v_call: TRBV9
cdr3_aa: CASSVGPGQGVYEQYF

j_call: TRBJ2-7
v_call: TRBV3-1
cdr3_aa: CASSQDREGEQYF

j_call: TRBJ2-3
v_call: TRBV5-1
cdr3_aa: CASSIGPRGGRTDTQYF

j_call: TRBJ2-7
v_call: TRBV5-1
cdr3_aa: CASSSGLADEQYF

j_call: TRBJ2-2
v_call: TRBV4-3
cdr3_aa: CASSQADRGNTGELFF

j_call: TRBJ2-1
v_call: TRBV15
cdr3_aa: CATSRDGEQFF

j_call: TRBJ2-7
v_call: TRBV5-1
cdr3_aa: CASSLYDEGDEQYF

j_call: TRBJ2-2
v_call: TRBV12-3/TRBV12-4
cdr3_aa: CASSSGRVTSWNTGELFF

j_call: TRBJ2-2
v_call: TRBV5-1
cdr3_aa: CASSLAGRINTGELFF

j_call: TRBJ1-5
v_call: TRBV2
cdr3_aa: CASRGTGLGNQPQHF